The T cell receptor beta chain described here comes from a study of blood T cell repertoires in COVID-19. Study summary: Nucleic acid was either cDNA or gDNA, and it came from T cells, B-cell-depleted T cells, or PBMCs.

TCRdb's table, derived via immunoSEQ multiplex PCR, lists solely in-frame clones and lacks some. The sample comprises 150,000 to 250,000 clones, 85% to 95% of which are singletons, and 0.76% rests with the top ten. This sequence was found in a young man with COVID-19, enrolled during active disease. Source material: peripheral blood.

CDR3 region: CASSEDGSRYEQYF. In DNA form, the CDR3 reads TGTGCCAGCAGTGAAGATGGGAGCCGATACGAGCAGTACTTC. J is TRBJ2-7 and V is TRBV25-1; D is possibly TRBD2 (5 bases). CDR1 and CDR2 (germline): MGHDK, SYGVNS. The ends were cut back, 2 bases at V and 4 bases at J, with 12 bases in the middle. The CDR3 is 14 residues long.